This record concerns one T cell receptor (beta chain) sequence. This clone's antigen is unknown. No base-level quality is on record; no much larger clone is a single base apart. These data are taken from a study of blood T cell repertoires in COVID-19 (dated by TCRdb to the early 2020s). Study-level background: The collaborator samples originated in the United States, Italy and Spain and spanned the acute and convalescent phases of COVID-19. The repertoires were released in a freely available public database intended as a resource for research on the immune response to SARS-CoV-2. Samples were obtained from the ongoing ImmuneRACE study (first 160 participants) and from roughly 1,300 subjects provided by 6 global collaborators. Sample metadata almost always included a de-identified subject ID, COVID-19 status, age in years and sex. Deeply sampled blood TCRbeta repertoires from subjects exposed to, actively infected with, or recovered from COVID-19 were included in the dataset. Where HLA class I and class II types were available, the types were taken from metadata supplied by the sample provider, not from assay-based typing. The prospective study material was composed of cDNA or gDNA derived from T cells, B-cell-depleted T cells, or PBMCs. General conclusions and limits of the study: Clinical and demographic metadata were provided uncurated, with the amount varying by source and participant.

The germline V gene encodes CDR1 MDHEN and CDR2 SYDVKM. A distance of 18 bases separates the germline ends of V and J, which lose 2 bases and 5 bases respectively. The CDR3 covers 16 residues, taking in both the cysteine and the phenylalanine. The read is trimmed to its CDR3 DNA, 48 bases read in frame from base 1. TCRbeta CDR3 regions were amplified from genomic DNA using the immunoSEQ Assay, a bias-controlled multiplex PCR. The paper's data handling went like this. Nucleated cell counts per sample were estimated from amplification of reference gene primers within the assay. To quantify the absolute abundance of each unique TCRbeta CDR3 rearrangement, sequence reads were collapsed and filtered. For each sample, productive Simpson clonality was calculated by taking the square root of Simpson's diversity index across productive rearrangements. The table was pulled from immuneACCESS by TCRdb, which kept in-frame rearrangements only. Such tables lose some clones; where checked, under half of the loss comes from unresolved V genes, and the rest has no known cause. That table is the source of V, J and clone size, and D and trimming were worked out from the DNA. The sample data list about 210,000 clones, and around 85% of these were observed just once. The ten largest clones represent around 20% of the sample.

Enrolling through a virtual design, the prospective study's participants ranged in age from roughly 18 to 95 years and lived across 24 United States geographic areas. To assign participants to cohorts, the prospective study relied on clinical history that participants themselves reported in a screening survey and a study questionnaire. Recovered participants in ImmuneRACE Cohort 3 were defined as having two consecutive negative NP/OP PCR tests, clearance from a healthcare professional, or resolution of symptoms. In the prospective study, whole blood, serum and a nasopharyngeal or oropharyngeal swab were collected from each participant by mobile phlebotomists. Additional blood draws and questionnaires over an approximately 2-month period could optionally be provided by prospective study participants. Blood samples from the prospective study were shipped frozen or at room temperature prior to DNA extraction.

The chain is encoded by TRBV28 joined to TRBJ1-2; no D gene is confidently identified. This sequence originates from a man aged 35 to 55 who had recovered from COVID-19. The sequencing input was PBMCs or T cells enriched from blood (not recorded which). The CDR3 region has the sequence CASSLDIRFGPYGYTF. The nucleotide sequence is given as TGTGCCAGCAGTTTAGACATCAGGTTTGGTCCTTATGGCTACACCTTC.